The 5 T cell receptor beta chains in this list originate from one sample, sequenced in a study of cytomegalovirus exposure and HLA in healthy donors. Both 60 Vbeta primers and 13 Jbeta primers went into the PCR. Profiling relied on immunoSEQ multiplex PCR, and the TCRdb table lists in-frame clones only, not all of them. The data contain some 99,000 clones, about two thirds of them singletons. The sample consisted of PBMCs. The receptor set was obtained from a female donor in good health and CMV-seronegative.

The chain joins TRBV6-6 to TRBJ2-7; 7 positions match TRBD2. Looked up from germline, CDR1 is MNHNY and CDR2 is SVGAGI (reference sequence). The CDR3 length is 14 residues. The J segment lost 0 bases and the V segment lost 2 bases, leaving 1 base of the junction unmatched. The CDR3 here is CASSYLAVSYEQYF. The CDR3 DNA sequence: TGTGCCAGCAGTTACCTAGCGGTCTCCTACGAGCAGTACTTC.

This chain links TRBV27 with TRBJ2-7; D may be TRBD2 (5 bases). CDR3 size: 13 residues. Per the germline V gene, CDR1 is MNHEY and CDR2 is SMNVEV (reference sequence). V was shortened by 5 bases and J by 7 bases, with 15 bases between the two germline ends. The CDR3: CASSQKSTGEQYF. In DNA form, the CDR3 reads TGTGCCAGCAGTCAGAAGTCAACGGGAGAGCAGTACTTC.

The sample holds a few counts of this clone. The chain has TRBV19 and TRBJ1-5, with 9 bases fitting TRBD1. The CDR3 covers 13 residues. Germline CDR1 is LNHDA and CDR2 is SQIVND (reference sequence). The junction had 7 bases not matched to a gene; V was cut back by 1 base and J by 15 bases. The chain's CDR3 is CASSIGREDRGHF. The CDR3 nucleotides read TGTGCCAGTAGTATAGGAAGGGAGGACAGGGGGCATTTT.

This clone appeared once. This sequence joins TRBV21-1 and TRBJ2-1; the table's TRBD2 call for D was not verified on the DNA. TRBV21-1 is a documented pseudogene. The CDR3 sequence is 15 residues long. DNA of the CDR3: TGTGCCAGCACCATAGGGACTAGCGGGAACTATGAGCAGTTCTTC. It translates to CASTIGTSGNYEQFF.

This clone was counted between two and nine times. The rearrangement uses TRBV28 and TRBJ1-1; D remains ambiguous. There are 14 residues in the CDR3. Germline V gene data show CDR1 as MDHEN and CDR2 as SYDVKM. Trimming left V 3 bases short and J 3 bases short, with 11 bases between. The CDR3 DNA reads as TGTGCCAGCAGTTTGGGGAGTCGATACACTGAAGCTTTCTTT. The encoded protein is CASSLGSRYTEAFF.